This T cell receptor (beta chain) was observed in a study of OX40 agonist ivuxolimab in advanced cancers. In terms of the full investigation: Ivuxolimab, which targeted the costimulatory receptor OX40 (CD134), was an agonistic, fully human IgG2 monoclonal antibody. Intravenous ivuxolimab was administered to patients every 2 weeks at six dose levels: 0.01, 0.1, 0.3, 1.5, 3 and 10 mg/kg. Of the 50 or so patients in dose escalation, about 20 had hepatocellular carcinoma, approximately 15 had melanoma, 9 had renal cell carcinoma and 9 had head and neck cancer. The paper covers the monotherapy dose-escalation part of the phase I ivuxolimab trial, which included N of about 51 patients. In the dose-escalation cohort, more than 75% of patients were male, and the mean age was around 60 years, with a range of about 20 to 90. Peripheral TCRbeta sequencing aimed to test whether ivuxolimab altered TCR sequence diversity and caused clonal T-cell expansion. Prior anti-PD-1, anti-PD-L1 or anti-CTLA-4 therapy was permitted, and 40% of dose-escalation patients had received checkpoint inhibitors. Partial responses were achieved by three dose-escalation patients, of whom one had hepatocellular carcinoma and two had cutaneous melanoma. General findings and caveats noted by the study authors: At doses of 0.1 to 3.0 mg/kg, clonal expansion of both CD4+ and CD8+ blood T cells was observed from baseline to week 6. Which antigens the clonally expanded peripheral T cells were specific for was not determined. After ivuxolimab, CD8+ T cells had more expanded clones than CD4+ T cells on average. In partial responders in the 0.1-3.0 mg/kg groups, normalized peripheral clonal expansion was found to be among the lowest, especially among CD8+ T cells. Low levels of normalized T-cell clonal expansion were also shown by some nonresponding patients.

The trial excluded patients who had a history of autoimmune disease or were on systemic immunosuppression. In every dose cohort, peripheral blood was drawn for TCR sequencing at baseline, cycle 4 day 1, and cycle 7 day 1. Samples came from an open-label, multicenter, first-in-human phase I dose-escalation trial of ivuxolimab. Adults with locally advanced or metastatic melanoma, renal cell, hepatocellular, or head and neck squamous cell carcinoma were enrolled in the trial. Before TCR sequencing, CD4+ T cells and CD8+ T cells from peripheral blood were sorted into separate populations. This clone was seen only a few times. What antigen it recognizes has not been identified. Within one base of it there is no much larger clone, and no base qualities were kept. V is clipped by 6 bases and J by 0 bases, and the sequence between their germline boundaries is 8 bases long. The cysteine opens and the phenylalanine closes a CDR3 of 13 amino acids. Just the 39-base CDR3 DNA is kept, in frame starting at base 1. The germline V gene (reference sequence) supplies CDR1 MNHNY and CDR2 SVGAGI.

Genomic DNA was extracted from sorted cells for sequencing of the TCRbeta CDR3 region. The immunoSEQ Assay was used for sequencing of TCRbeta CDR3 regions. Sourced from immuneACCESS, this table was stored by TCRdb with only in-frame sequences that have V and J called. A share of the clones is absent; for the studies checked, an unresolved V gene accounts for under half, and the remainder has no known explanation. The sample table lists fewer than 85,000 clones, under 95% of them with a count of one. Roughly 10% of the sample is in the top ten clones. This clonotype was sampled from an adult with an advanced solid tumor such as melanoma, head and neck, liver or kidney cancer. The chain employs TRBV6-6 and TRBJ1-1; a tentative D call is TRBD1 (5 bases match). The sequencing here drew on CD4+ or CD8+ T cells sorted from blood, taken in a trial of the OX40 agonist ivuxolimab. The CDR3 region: CASRDTLNTEAFF. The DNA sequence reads TGTGCCAGCAGGGACACATTGAACACTGAAGCTTTCTTT.